This T cell receptor beta chain was identified in a study of T cells expressing NK-cell markers. At the level of the study: TCR beta repertoires came from sorted CD3+CD56+NKG2C+, CD3+CD56+NKG2C- and CD3+CD56-NKG2C+ T cells. Study-level findings and limits: Six or seven donors carried dominant NKG2C+ clonotypes that made up roughly 1.0-7.0% of their CD8+ T cells.

TCRdb reprocessed the 5' RACE reads and reports one entry per CDR3 protein, with no DNA. This sample lists about 260,000 distinct CDR3 sequences; its ten largest clones have around 3.9%. Remarks on this clonotype: Its antigen is still unknown.

This TCR derives from a woman between 18 and 70 years old in good health. Sequencing was performed on blood T cells: a sorted CD56 or NKG2C T cell subset, CD4+ or CD8+ T cells, or bulk PBMC T cells (not recorded which).

The CDR3 here is CASSQDVGSYNSPLHF. This chain uses TRBV4-3 with TRBJ1-6. CDR3 size: 16 residues. The germline V gene has CDR1 LGHNA and CDR2 YSLEER.